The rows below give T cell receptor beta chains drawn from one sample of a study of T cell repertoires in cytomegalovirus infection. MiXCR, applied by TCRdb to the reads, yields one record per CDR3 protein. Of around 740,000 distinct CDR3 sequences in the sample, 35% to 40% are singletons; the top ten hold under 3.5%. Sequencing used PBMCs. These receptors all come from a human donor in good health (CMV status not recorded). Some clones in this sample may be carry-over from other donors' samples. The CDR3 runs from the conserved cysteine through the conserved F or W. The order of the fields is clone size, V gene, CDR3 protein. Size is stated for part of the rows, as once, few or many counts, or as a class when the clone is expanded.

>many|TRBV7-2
CASSSDPRTNQPQHF
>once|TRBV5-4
CASSLGLLTAGDTQYF
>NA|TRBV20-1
CSASSTSGQHQETQYF
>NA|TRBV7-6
CASSTGNRAPSTEAFF
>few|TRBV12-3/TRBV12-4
CASSLAPRWSEPWNTGELFF
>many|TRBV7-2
CASSLTGQGSVTDTQYF
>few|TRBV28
CASSPFNYEQYF
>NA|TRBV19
CVSKFVNEQFF
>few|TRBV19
CATSGNRDNNQPQHF
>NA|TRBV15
CATSRGDRGGGYTF
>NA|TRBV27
CASSPLGQTHYEQYF
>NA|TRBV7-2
CASSFDRGNYNEQFF
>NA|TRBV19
CASSIANTGEQYF
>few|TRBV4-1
CASRQLAGEYNEQFF
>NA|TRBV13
CASSLGLQGPNSPLHF
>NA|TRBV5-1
CASSVLAGTYEQYF
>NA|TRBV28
CASSIRGYGYTF
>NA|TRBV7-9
CASSLRIRQPVAYNEQFF
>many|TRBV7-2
CASPGDEQFF
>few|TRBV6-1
CASRDRRLAYEQYF
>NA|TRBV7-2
CASSTPRTGYNEQFF
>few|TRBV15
CATSRDMGEVGDTQYF
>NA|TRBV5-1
CASSLDQGNSYEQYF
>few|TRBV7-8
CASSLPRWGGTGELFF
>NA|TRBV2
CASGGQDTYEQYF
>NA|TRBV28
CASSLLAIVIDGYTF
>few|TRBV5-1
CASSPTGLAGVQETQYF
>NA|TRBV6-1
CASDISDGNNQPQHF
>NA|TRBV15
CATSRTLATGNEQFF
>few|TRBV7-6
CASSAGQGSGFVNQPQHF
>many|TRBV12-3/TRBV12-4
CASGTTNEKLFF
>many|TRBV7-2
CASSFSGTGKEEQYF
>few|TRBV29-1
CSVVFFALTSSDEQYF
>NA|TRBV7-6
CASSPGDRPGYGYTF
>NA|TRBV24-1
CATSGQTGGSEAFF
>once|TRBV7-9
CASSRTGQGKYEQYF
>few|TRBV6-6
CASSFSQGSNEQFF
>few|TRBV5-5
CASSAPGQTETQYF
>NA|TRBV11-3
CASSWGDTDTQYF
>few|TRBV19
CASSIDLTGSYGYTF
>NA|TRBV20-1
CSAKEGSSYNSPLHF
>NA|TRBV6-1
CASSDAMLAYNEQFF
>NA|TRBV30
CAWGGNNEQFF
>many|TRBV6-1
CARGLAANTGELFF
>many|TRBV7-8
CASSQNGQLQFF
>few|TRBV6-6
CASSYFRDRGAKNIQYF
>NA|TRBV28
CASSSPTSGRYNEQFF
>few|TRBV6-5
CASSYAGSGSPLHF
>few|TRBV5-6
CASRDAETGRGAEAFF
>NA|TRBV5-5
CASSLTGSTYNEQFF
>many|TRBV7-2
CASSPGQGVLQPQHF
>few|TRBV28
CASSLPGPLAEQFF
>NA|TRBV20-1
CSARAQGALYNSPLHF
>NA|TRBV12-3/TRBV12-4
CTSRGANEQFF
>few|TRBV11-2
CASSFRLSGEVEQFF